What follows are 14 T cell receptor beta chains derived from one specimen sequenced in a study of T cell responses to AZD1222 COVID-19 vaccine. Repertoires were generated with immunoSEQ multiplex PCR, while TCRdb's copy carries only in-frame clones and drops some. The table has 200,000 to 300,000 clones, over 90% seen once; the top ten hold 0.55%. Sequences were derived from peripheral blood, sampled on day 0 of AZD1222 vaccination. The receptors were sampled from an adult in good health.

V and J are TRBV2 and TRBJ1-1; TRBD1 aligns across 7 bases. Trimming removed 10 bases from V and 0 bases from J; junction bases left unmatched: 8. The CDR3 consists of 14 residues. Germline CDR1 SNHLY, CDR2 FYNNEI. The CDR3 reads CATSTGSLNTEAFF. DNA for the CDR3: TGTGCCACTTCGACAGGGTCCCTGAACACTGAAGCTTTCTTT.

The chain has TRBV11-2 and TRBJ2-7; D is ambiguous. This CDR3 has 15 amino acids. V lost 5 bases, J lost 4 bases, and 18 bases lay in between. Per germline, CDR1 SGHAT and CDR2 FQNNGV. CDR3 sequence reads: CASSESGLPYYEQYF. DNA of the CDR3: TGTGCCAGCAGCGAATCGGGTCTTCCATATTACGAGCAGTACTTC.

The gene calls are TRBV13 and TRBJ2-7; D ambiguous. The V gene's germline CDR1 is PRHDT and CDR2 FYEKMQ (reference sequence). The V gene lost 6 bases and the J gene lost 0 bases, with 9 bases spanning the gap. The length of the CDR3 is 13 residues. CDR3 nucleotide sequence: TGTGCCAGCAGGGTTACGAGCTCCTACGAGCAGTACTTC. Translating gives CASRVTSSYEQYF.

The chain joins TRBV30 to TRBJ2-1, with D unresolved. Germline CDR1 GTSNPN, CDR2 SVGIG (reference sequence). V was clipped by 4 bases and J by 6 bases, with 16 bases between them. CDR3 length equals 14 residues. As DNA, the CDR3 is TGTGCCTGGAACAGTGGCCGCAATACCAATGAGCAGTTCTTC. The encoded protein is CAWNSGRNTNEQFF.

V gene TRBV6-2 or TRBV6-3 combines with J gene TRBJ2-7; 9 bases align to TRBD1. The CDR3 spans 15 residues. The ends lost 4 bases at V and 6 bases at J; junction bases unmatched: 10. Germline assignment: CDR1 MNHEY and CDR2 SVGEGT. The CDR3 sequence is CASSSLTGGLFEQYF. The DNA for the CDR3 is TGTGCCAGCAGTTCCCTGACAGGGGGACTATTCGAGCAGTACTTC.

CDR3 sequence: CASSLRNSNQPQHF. The CDR3 DNA follows: TGTGCCAGCAGTTTACGGAATAGCAATCAGCCCCAGCATTTT. This rearrangement joins TRBV27 to TRBJ1-5; D unresolved. The CDR3 runs 14 residues. Trimming stripped 2 bases from V and 0 bases from J, with 5 bases between. The germline CDR1 and CDR2 sequences are MNHEY and SMNVEV (reference sequence).

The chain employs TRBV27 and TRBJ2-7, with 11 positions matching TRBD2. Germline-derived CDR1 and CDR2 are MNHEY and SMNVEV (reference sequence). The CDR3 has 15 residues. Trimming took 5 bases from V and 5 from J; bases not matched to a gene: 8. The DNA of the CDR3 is TGTGCCAGCAGTCCGAAACTAGCGGGAGTGGACGAGCAGTACTTC. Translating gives CASSPKLAGVDEQYF.

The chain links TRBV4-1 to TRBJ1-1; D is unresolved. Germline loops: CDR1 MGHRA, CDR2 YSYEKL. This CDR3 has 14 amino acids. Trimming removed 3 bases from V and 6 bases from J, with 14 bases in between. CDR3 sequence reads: CASSQAPRGAEAFF. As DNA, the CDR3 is TGCGCCAGCAGCCAGGCTCCCCGCGGGGCTGAAGCTTTCTTT.

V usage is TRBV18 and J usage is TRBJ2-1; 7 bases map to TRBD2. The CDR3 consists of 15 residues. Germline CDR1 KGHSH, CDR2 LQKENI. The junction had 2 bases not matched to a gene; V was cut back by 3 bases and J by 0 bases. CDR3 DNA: TGTGCCAGCTCACCGCCTAGCGGCTCCTACAATGAGCAGTTCTTC. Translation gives CASSPPSGSYNEQFF. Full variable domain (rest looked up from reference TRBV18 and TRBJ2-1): NAGVMQNPRHLVRRRGQEARLRCSPMKGHSHVYWYRQLPEEGLKFMVYLQKENIIDESGMPKERFSAEFPKEGPSILRIQQVVRGDSAAYFCASSPPSGSYNEQFFGPGTRLTVL.

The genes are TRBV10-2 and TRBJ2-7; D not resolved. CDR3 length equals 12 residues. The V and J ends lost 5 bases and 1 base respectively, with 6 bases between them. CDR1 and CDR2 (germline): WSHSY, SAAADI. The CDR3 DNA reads TGCGCCAGCAGTCCAATATCCTACGAGCAGTACTTC. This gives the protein CASSPISYEQYF.

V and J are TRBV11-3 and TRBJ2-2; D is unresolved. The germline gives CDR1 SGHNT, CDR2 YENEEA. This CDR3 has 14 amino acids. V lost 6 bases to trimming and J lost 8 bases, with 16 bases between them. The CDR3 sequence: CASSSLARPGELFF. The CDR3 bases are TGTGCCAGCAGTAGCCTTGCTAGACCGGGGGAGCTGTTTTTT. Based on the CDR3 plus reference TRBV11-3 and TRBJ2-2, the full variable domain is EAGVVQSPRYKIIEKKQPVAFWCNPISGHNTLYWYLQNLGQGPELLIRYENEEAVDDSQLPKDRFSAERLKGVDSTLKIQPAELGDSAVYLCASSSLARPGELFFGEGSRLTVL.

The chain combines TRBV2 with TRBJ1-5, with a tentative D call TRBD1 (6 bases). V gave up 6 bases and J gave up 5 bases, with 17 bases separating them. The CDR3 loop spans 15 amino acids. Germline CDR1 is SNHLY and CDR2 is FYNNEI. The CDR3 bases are TGTGCCAGCAGCGAATCGACAGGTTCGTATCAGCCCCAGCATTTT. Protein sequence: CASSESTGSYQPQHF.

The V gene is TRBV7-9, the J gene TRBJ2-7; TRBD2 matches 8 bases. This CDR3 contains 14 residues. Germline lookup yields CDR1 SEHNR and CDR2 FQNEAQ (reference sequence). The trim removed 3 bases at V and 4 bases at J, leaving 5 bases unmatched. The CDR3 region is CASSFRGGQYEQYF. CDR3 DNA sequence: TGTGCCAGCAGCTTTCGGGGGGGCCAATACGAGCAGTACTTC.

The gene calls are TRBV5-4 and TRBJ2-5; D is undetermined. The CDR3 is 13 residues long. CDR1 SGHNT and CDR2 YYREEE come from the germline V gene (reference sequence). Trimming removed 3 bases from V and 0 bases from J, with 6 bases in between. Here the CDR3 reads CASSWGNQETQYF. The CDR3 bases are TGTGCCAGCAGCTGGGGAAACCAAGAGACCCAGTACTTC.